This passage covers 10 T cell receptor beta chains from one sample sequenced in a study of blood T cells in healthy people across ages. A sample-barcoded 5' primer and a J-beta primer mix were used in a second PCR of about 7 to 12 cycles. In TCRdb, the 5' RACE reads were re-called with MiXCR into one record per CDR3 protein. There are about 800,000 distinct CDR3 sequences in the sample; 35% to 60% occur only once, and less than 20% lies in the top ten. Material for sequencing was blood. The receptors come from a man at least 80 years old in good health.

CDR3 in DNA: TGCGCCAGCAGCCCAAACCCCAGGGGGCTTGGAAACACCATATATTTT. Its translation: CASSPNPRGLGNTIYF. The V gene is TRBV5-1, the J gene TRBJ1-3; 8 bases fit TRBD1. With V trimmed by 4 bases and J by 3 bases, 9 bases remained unmatched. The CDR3 sequence is 16 residues long. Germline-derived CDR1 and CDR2 are SGHRS and YFSETQ.

This clonotype was picked up a small number of times. The chain uses TRBV7-6 and TRBJ2-3, with 13 bases that match TRBD2. The CDR3 consists of 17 residues. Germline assignment: CDR1 SGHVS and CDR2 FNYEAQ. With 1 base clipped from V and 3 bases from J, the junction kept 4 bases outside the gene matches. The CDR3 sequence is CASSLVATSGRTDTQYF. The CDR3 DNA reads TGTGCCAGCAGCTTAGTGGCGACTAGCGGGAGGACAGATACGCAGTATTTT.

This clonotype occurred a few times. This chain links TRBV11-3 with TRBJ2-5; 9 nucleotides match TRBD2. The CDR3 covers 15 residues. Germline CDR1 is SGHNT and CDR2 is YENEEA. Trimming removed 5 bases from V and 3 bases from J; junction bases left unmatched: 7. CDR3 DNA: TGTGCCAGCAGCCTAGCGGGGACCCAGAAAGAGACCCAGTACTTC. Its protein product is CASSLAGTQKETQYF.

The rearrangement uses TRBV12-3 or TRBV12-4 and TRBJ2-6; D is unclear. V gave up 6 bases and J gave up 2 bases, with 11 bases separating them. CDR3 length: 15 amino acids. CDR3 protein: CASRPYMAGANVLTF. CDR3 sequence (DNA): TGTGCCAGCAGACCTTACATGGCTGGGGCCAACGTCCTGACTTTC.

The chain recombines TRBV20-1 with TRBJ1-2; maybe TRBD1 (5 bases). The germline V and J ends were trimmed by 0 bases and 2 bases, with 16 bases remaining between them. The CDR3 spans 16 residues. Germline V gene lookup returns CDR1 DFQATT and CDR2 SNEGSKA (reference sequence). The CDR3 DNA reads as TGCAGTGCTAGAGATGGTGCGGGGGGATTAAACTATGGCTACACCTTC. This codes for CSARDGAGGLNYGYTF.

This clonotype was counted only a few times. Given a much more abundant clone one base away, this may be a read error. The V gene is TRBV29-1, the J gene TRBJ1-2; TRBD1 aligns across 8 bases. The CDR3 consists of 14 residues. Looked up from germline, CDR1 is SQVTM and CDR2 is ANQGSEA. The CDR3 loop reads CSVEGARGRDGHTF. In DNA, the CDR3 is TGCAGCGTTGAAGGAGCCAGGGGGCGGGATGGCCACACCTTC.

This clonotype was found many times. The rearrangement links TRBV7-2 to TRBJ2-7; 9 nucleotides match TRBD1. CDR1 SGHTA and CDR2 FQGNSA come from the germline V gene. The ends lost 5 bases at V and 4 bases at J; junction bases unmatched: 9. There are 15 residues in the CDR3. The CDR3 DNA reads TGTGCCAGCAGCATAACCGGGACAGGGACGTACGAGCAGTACTTC. Encoded protein: CASSITGTGTYEQYF. Supplemented by reference TRBV7-2 and TRBJ2-7, the full variable domain reads GAGVSQSPSNKVTEKGKDVELRCDPISGHTALYWYRQSLGQGLEFLIYFQGNSAPDKSGLPSDRFSAERTGGSVSTLTIQRTQQEDSAVYLCASSITGTGTYEQYFGPGTRLTVT.

This clonotype came up many times. This chain connects TRBV29-1 to TRBJ2-7; 8 bases are shared with TRBD1. There are 12 residues in the CDR3. The ends lost 4 bases at V and 7 bases at J; junction bases unmatched: 6. Germline CDR1 and CDR2: SQVTM and ANQGSEA. The CDR3 DNA reads as TGCAGCGTTGGACAGGGGAGTCGGGAGCAGTACTTC. It translates to CSVGQGSREQYF.

The rearrangement uses TRBV7-2 and TRBJ1-5; D possibly corresponds to TRBD1 (5 bases). V was trimmed by 5 bases and J by 4 bases, leaving 12 bases between them. This CDR3 region has 14 residues. Germline CDR1 is SGHTA and CDR2 is FQGNSA. CDR3 DNA sequence: TGTGCCAGCAGCCGTCTGGGACCTAATCAGCCCCAGCATTTT. Translating it yields CASSRLGPNQPQHF.

Ten or more counts support this clonotype. The CDR3, as DNA: TGTGCCACCAGTTTGAGTGGGCTCCAAGAGACCCAGTACTTC. Its protein product is CATSLSGLQETQYF. The chain links TRBV24-1 to TRBJ2-5; no clear D. Looked up from germline, CDR1 is KGHDR and CDR2 is SFDVKD. V was clipped by 6 bases and J by 1 base, with 11 bases between them. This CDR3 has 14 residues.